Only a few counts were recorded for the clone carrying this T cell receptor (beta chain). The antigen remains undetermined. From the RT-PCR reads, TCRdb called clonotypes with MiXCR, one entry per CDR3 protein. The table has hundreds of thousands of distinct CDR3 sequences, over 9.5% seen once. This record comes from a study of response to subunit inactivated influenza vaccine. Study-wide points: The authors offered the suggestion that each seasonal influenza vaccination recruits few new T cells.

The germline gives CDR1 SNHLY, CDR2 FYNNEI. The length of the CDR3 is 15 residues. Trimming left V 2 bases short and J 3 bases short, with 11 bases between. The sequence was collected from a man in his fifties who received an inactivated influenza vaccine. The V gene is TRBV2, the J gene TRBJ1-5, with D uncertain. The sequenced sample was PBMCs from blood, obtained on the day of vaccination. The CDR3 sequence: CASSELGINNQPQHF. Here the CDR3 DNA reads TGTGCCAGCAGTGAACTGGGCATAAACAATCAGCCCCAGCATTTT.